These T cell receptor beta chains were read from a single sample in a study of blood T cell repertoires in COVID-19. The table came from immunoSEQ multiplex PCR; TCRdb's copy has only in-frame clones and leaves some out. The sample contains fewer than 250,000 clones, roughly nine tenths of which appear only once. Specimen: peripheral blood. These receptor sequences come from a young man with acute or convalescent COVID-19. CDR3s include the opening cysteine and the closing phenylalanine or tryptophan. Fields, in order: clone size, D gene, J gene, V gene, CDR3 protein, CDR3 DNA. The D gene is left open where the match is weak. The size of a clone is reported for some rows only, either as once, few or many, or as a class for expanded clones.

size: NA
D: NA
J: TRBJ2-3
V: TRBV30
CDR3: CAWRERSTDTQYF
DNA: TGTGCCTGGAGGGAGCGGTCCACAGATACGCAGTATTTT

size: NA
D: NA
J: TRBJ1-2
V: TRBV4-1
CDR3: CASSQGAQGYTF
DNA: TGCGCCAGCAGCCAAGGGGCGCAGGGCTACACCTTC

size: NA
D: NA
J: TRBJ1-1
V: TRBV6-1
CDR3: CASSEAGHGTEAFF
DNA: TGTGCCAGCAGTGAAGCCGGCCACGGGACTGAAGCTTTCTTT

size: once
D: NA
J: TRBJ2-7
V: TRBV7-8
CDR3: CASSLLAGIKIYEQYF
DNA: TGTGCCAGCAGCTTACTCGCAGGGATTAAAATCTACGAGCAGTACTTC

size: NA
D: NA
J: TRBJ2-3
V: TRBV10-1
CDR3: CASSDSRGADTQYF
DNA: TGCGCCAGCAGTGACAGCAGGGGCGCAGATACGCAGTATTTT

size: NA
D: NA
J: TRBJ2-7
V: TRBV18
CDR3: CASSPLRSYEQYF
DNA: TGTGCCAGCTCACCACTGCGAAGCTACGAGCAGTACTTC

size: NA
D: NA
J: TRBJ1-6
V: TRBV27
CDR3: CASSLSLGANSPLHF
DNA: TGTGCCAGCAGTTTATCGCTAGGGGCAAATTCACCCCTCCACTTT

size: NA
D: TRBD1
J: TRBJ1-3
V: TRBV19
CDR3: CASSTGFVRNTIYF
DNA: TGTGCCAGTTCGACAGGGTTTGTGAGAAACACCATATATTTT

size: NA
D: NA
J: TRBJ2-1
V: TRBV15
CDR3: CATSRDRAGNEQFF
DNA: TGTGCCACCAGCAGAGATCGCGCGGGGAATGAGCAGTTCTTC

size: NA
D: NA
J: TRBJ1-1
V: TRBV28
CDR3: CASSLPATAEAFF
DNA: TGTGCCAGCAGTTTACCGGCGACAGCTGAAGCTTTCTTT

size: NA
D: TRBD2
J: TRBJ2-1
V: TRBV3-1/TRBV3-2
CDR3: CASSRLLAGGYNEQFF
DNA: TGTGCCAGCAGCCGCCTTCTAGCGGGGGGATACAATGAGCAGTTCTTC

size: NA
D: TRBD1
J: TRBJ1-2
V: TRBV14
CDR3: CASSSRGALRSGQGYGYTF
DNA: TGTGCCAGCAGCTCACGGGGAGCTTTAAGGTCGGGACAGGGATATGGCTACACCTTC

size: NA
D: TRBD2
J: TRBJ2-2
V: TRBV3-1/TRBV3-2
CDR3: CASSTNRGGTTGELFF
DNA: TGTGCCAGCAGTACCAACCGGGGGGGGACGACCGGGGAGCTGTTTTTT

size: NA
D: NA
J: TRBJ2-7
V: TRBV12-5
CDR3: CASGFANWEQYF
DNA: TGTGCTAGTGGTTTTGCGAACTGGGAGCAGTACTTC

size: NA
D: NA
J: TRBJ2-2
V: TRBV5-1
CDR3: CASSLEAGTGELFF
DNA: TGCGCCAGCAGCTTGGAGGCGGGCACCGGGGAGCTGTTTTTT

size: NA
D: NA
J: TRBJ1-2
V: TRBV29-1
CDR3: CSGLSRVWGYTF
DNA: TGCAGCGGATTGAGCAGGGTATGGGGCTACACCTTC